Given below is one T cell receptor (beta chain) in context. This clone was seen a single time. Its recognized antigen is unknown. Within one base of it there is no much larger clone, and no base qualities were kept. The data belong to a study of T cell responses to AZD1222 COVID-19 vaccine (dated by TCRdb to the early 2020s). Regarding the study in general: AZD1222 recipients whose second dose came at about 4 weeks and those whose second dose came at about 12 weeks were combined into one group, since spike-specific TCR depth and breadth did not differ between the two schedules. TCR sequencing was performed for fewer than 250 trial participants, of whom roughly 200 were given two doses of AZD1222 and approximately 26 were given two doses of MenACWY control vaccine. Trial participants were enrolled by age into 18-55, 56-69 and 70-plus year subgroups, with about 150, 28 and 57 TCR-sequenced participants respectively. Results and caveats for the whole study, not just this receptor: In the small 56-69-year group, the increase in depth fell short of significance, most likely because of low power. CD4 TCRs associated with the vaccine covered the entire spike protein, and the dominant responses were in regions 160-218 and 743-854. Participants were mostly white British and included more females than males, and it was suggested by the authors that clonal diversity may have been underestimated. After two AZD1222 doses, spike-specific TCR breadth and depth were significantly higher than at day 0 and than in MenACWY recipients. Epitopes outside the regions mutated in the B.1.351 and B.1.1.7 variants were reportedly recognized by nearly half of the unique spike-specific TCRs. Conclusions about previously exposed vaccinees are limited, since just five to seven AZD1222 recipients were seropositive for SARS-CoV-2 at baseline. No day 14 peak-response samples were available, so repertoires were characterized only after the peak T cell response.

The CDR3 regions of human TCRbeta chains were subjected to immunosequencing. From the authors' description of their analysis: Repertoire TCRs were matched against a reference library of SARS-CoV-2-specific TCRs generated with the MIRA antigen-specificity platform. Breadth was defined as the fraction of unique TCRs that were SARS-CoV-2-associated. Depth was defined as the fraction of total T cells that were SARS-CoV-2-associated. Each spike-specific TCR was assigned to its reactive spike region and to a CD4 or CD8 class using the MIRA data. Log10-transformed breadth and depth values were compared by one-way ANOVA with Sidak's multiple comparisons tests. What TCRdb holds here is the immuneACCESS table cut down to in-frame rearrangements. Part of the clones is not present; checked against another copy, under half of the missing clones reflect an unresolved V gene, and the others are unexplained. Clonal size and the V and J genes are those of that table, whereas D and trimming came from the DNA. The sample table holds 90,000 to 120,000 clones, of which around 87% were seen once. The top ten hold 4% to 5.5% of the sample.

What this sample's time point label stands for: baseline before first vaccination. Vaccinee samples were obtained from the UK trials COV001 and COV002, which included a single-blind randomized controlled phase 2/3 trial of AZD1222 (ChAdOx1 nCoV-19) in healthy adults. Trial participant PBMC samples were collected at day 0 and day 28 after the second dose for TCRbeta chain sequencing. The origin of this receptor is an adult in good health. Sequencing was performed on peripheral blood, taken on day 0 of AZD1222 vaccination.

The CDR3 here reads CASSPGGGNYGYTF. The nucleotide sequence is TGTGCCAGCAGTCCCGGGGGGGGCAACTATGGCTACACCTTC. The sequence is built from TRBV27 and TRBJ1-2; tentative D gene TRBD1, with 6 bases matching. CDR1 and CDR2 (MNHEY, SMNVEV) derive from the germline V gene (reference sequence). From the cysteine through the phenylalanine, the CDR3 covers 14 amino acids. The read is trimmed to its CDR3 DNA, 42 bases read in frame from base 1. V is pared back by 5 bases and J by 2 bases, with 12 bases lying between the germline termini.